What follows are 14 T cell receptor beta chains derived from one specimen sequenced in a study of shared clonotypes between healthy human individuals. Method: immunoSEQ multiplex PCR; TCRdb's copy keeps in-frame clones and lacks some. The data contain about 2.1 million clones, 93% of them singletons. CD8 cells classed as naive were CD45RO-negative and positively selected for CCR7, excluding terminally differentiated effector memory CD45RA+ cells. What was sequenced was naive CD8+ T cells from PBMCs. The receptors come from a man in his late teens or twenties in good health. Some clones in this sample may be carry-over from other donors' samples.

The chain links TRBV6-5 to TRBJ1-2, with TRBD1 as a possible D gene (5 bases). Germline CDR1 and CDR2: MNHEY and SVGAGI. The CDR3 extends over 13 amino acids. Trimming removed 5 bases at V and 6 bases at J, with 13 bases between. The CDR3 DNA reads TGTGCCAGCAGTGGGCGGGACGGTAATGGCTACACCTTC. Encoded protein: CASSGRDGNGYTF.

This chain links TRBV4-3 with TRBJ2-5, with D maybe TRBD2 (5 bases). The CDR3 loop spans 14 amino acids. In germline, CDR1 is LGHNA, CDR2 YSLEER. Trimming left V 0 bases short and J 3 bases short, with 8 bases between. Here the CDR3 reads CASSQDSGKETQYF. The DNA of the CDR3 is TGCGCCAGCAGCCAAGATTCGGGGAAAGAGACCCAGTACTTC.

Only one count was recorded for this clone. This chain joins TRBV3-2 and TRBJ2-3; TRBD2, the table's D call, lacks a check against the DNA. TRBV3-2 is a pseudogene locus. The CDR3 contains 8 residues. CDR3 amino acids: CASSLPGF. CDR3 DNA: TGTGCCAGCAGCCTCCCGGGGTTT.

The chain links TRBV28 to TRBJ2-1; tentative D call: TRBD2 (6 bases). With 4 bases removed from V and 5 bases from J, the gap between germline ends came to 12 bases. The CDR3 runs 14 residues. Looked up from germline, CDR1 is MDHEN and CDR2 is SYDVKM. In DNA, the CDR3 is TGTGCCAGCAGTTCGGCGGGAAGGAACAATGAGCAGTTCTTC. It yields the protein CASSSAGRNNEQFF. The entire variable domain, with the rest obtained from reference TRBV28 and TRBJ2-1, is as follows: DVKVTQSSRYLVKRTGEKVFLECVQDMDHENMFWYRQDPGLGLRLIYFSYDVKMKEKGDIPEGYSVSREKKERFSLILESASTNQTSMYLCASSSAGRNNEQFFGPGTRLTVL.

The V call is TRBV5-1, the J call TRBJ2-1; tentative D call: TRBD2 (5 bases). Germline V CDR1 and CDR2: SGHRS, YFSETQ. V was trimmed by 2 bases and J by 7 bases, leaving 10 bases between them. The CDR3 sequence is 13 residues long. This chain's CDR3 is CASSFGLQNEQFF. In DNA form, the CDR3 reads TGCGCCAGCAGCTTCGGACTCCAGAATGAGCAGTTCTTC.

This chain joins TRBV6-5 and TRBJ2-1; D call uncertain. The CDR3 is 15 residues long. V lost 7 bases and J lost 0, with 13 bases in between. The germline V gene encodes CDR1 MNHEY and CDR2 SVGAGI. The CDR3 region has the DNA TGTGCCAGCACCCGAGGTCGCGGCTCCTACAATGAGCAGTTCTTC. It is translated as CASTRGRGSYNEQFF.

This chain links TRBV7-9 with TRBJ2-1, with 8 bases lining up with TRBD1. The CDR3 runs 17 residues. Germline V gene data show CDR1 as SEHNR and CDR2 as FQNEAQ (reference sequence). The V segment lost 0 bases and the J segment 0 bases; nucleotides outside the gene matches: 4. DNA for the CDR3: TGTGCCAGCAGCTTAGCCGGGACAGGTTTCTCCTACAATGAGCAGTTCTTC. It is translated as CASSLAGTGFSYNEQFF.

This rearrangement joins TRBV10-3 to TRBJ1-1, with unresolved D. The CDR3 sequence is 13 residues long. Deletions cut 2 bases from V and 3 bases from J, with 7 bases between. CDR1 and CDR2 from the germline V gene are ENHRY and SYGVKD. This CDR3 is CAISERIDTEAFF. As DNA, the CDR3 is TGTGCCATCAGTGAGAGGATTGACACTGAAGCTTTCTTT.

This chain joins TRBV7-9 and TRBJ1-1; maybe TRBD1 (6 bases). The germline V gene encodes CDR1 SEHNR and CDR2 FQNEAQ (reference sequence). Trimming stripped 4 bases from V and 6 bases from J, with 9 bases between. The CDR3 is made up of 12 amino acids. The CDR3 bases are TGTGCCAGCAGCTCAGGGGCACCTGAAGCTTTCTTT. It encodes CASSSGAPEAFF. The complete variable domain, with remaining parts taken from reference TRBV7-9 and TRBJ1-1, reads DTGVSQNPRHKITKRGQNVTFRCDPISEHNRLYWYRQTLGQGPEFLTYFQNEAQLEKSRLLSDRFSAERPKGSFSTLEIQRTEQGDSAMYLCASSSGAPEAFFGQGTRLTVV.

Notes on this clone: Other DNA sequences in this specimen translate into the identical CDR3. The gene calls are TRBV27 and TRBJ2-1; D ambiguous. The CDR3 has 14 amino acids. V lost 3 bases and J lost 0, with 6 bases in between. CDR1 and CDR2 (germline): MNHEY, SMNVEV (reference sequence). In DNA form, the CDR3 reads TGTGCCAGCAGTTTTCTGAGCTCCTACAATGAGCAGTTCTTC. Translation: CASSFLSSYNEQFF.

V gene TRBV6-5 combines with J gene TRBJ1-1; 7 nucleotides agree with TRBD1. This CDR3 has 13 residues. Germline CDR1 is MNHEY and CDR2 is SVGAGI. V was clipped by 0 bases and J by 7 bases; unmatched bases: 2. In DNA, the CDR3 is TGTGCCAGCAGTTACTCCCGGACAGGTGAAGCTTTCTTT. This codes for CASSYSRTGEAFF.

This chain links TRBV7-4 with TRBJ2-1; the D gene is possibly TRBD2 (6 bases). The V gene lost 5 bases and the J gene lost 3 bases, with 17 bases spanning the gap. The CDR3 extends over 16 amino acids. Germline V CDR1 and CDR2: SGHVT, SQSDAQ. The CDR3 here is CASSGGSSTYYNEQFF. In DNA form, the CDR3 reads TGTGCCAGCAGCGGGGGGTCTAGCACTTACTACAATGAGCAGTTCTTC. Drawing the rest from reference TRBV7-4 and TRBJ2-1, the complete variable domain is GAGVSQSPRYKVAKRGRDVALRCDSISGHVTLYWYRQTLGQGSEVLTYSQSDAQRDKSGRPSGRFSAERPERSVSTLKIQRTEQGDSAVYLCASSGGSSTYYNEQFFGPGTRLTVL.

About this clone: Other nucleotide sequences in the sample specify the same CDR3. The chain links TRBV27 to TRBJ2-7; perhaps TRBD2 as D (6 bases). Trimming stripped 3 bases from V and 4 bases from J, with 10 bases between. The germline CDR1 and CDR2 sequences are MNHEY and SMNVEV (reference sequence). The CDR3 covers 13 residues. CDR3 protein: CASSFGSPYEQYF. The CDR3 coding sequence is TGTGCCAGCAGTTTCGGGAGCCCTTACGAGCAGTACTTC.

The chain has TRBV27 and TRBJ1-2, with TRBD1 matching 7 bases. V lost 6 bases to trimming and J lost 8 bases; unmatched junction nucleotides: 12. In germline, CDR1 is MNHEY, CDR2 SMNVEV (reference sequence). The CDR3 is 14 residues long. In nucleotides, the CDR3 is TGTGCCAGCAGGGGGAAGACAGGGTTAGGCGGCTACACCTTC. Its protein product is CASRGKTGLGGYTF.